A selection of T cell receptor beta chains follows, all from one sample in a study of blood T cell repertoires in COVID-19. The protocol was immunoSEQ multiplex PCR, while the TCRdb copy is restricted to in-frame clones and leaves out a portion. The sample lists about 97,000 clones, approximately 89% occurring once. The specimen sequenced was peripheral blood. The receptors were gathered from a human donor in a cohort sampled during active COVID-19. Each CDR3 is given with its conserved first and last residue. D genes are given only for firm matches. Rows may omit the clone size; those that give it use once, few, many or a size class.

NA	TRBD2	TRBJ2-7	TRBV29-1	TGCAGCGTAACGACTAGCGGGTACGAGCAGTACTTC	CSVTTSGYEQYF
NA	TRBD1	TRBJ1-2	TRBV7-2	TGTGCCAGCAGCCTTGTGGGGGGTACAGGGGCAGGTGGCTACACCTTC	CASSLVGGTGAGGYTF
NA	NA	TRBJ1-5	TRBV4-1	TGCGCCAGCAGCCAAGGGTCCTACCCGGGTCAGCCCCAGCATTTT	CASSQGSYPGQPQHF
NA	TRBD2	TRBJ2-3	TRBV18	TGTGCCAGCTCACCGCGGGGGGGCCCAGATACGCAGTATTTT	CASSPRGGPDTQYF
NA	TRBD1	TRBJ1-2	TRBV7-3	TGTGCCAGCAGCTTAACGGGACAGAGAGACTACCTTAACTATGGCTACACCTTC	CASSLTGQRDYLNYGYTF
NA	NA	TRBJ1-2	TRBV19	TGTGCCACCTCCATCGCGCGGGGGCTGAGCTATGGCTACACCTTC	CATSIARGLSYGYTF
NA	NA	TRBJ2-5	TRBV29-1	TGCAGCACCCTGCAGGGGGGCAGGGAGGAGACCCAGTACTTC	CSTLQGGREETQYF
NA	TRBD1	TRBJ1-1	TRBV2	TGTGCCAGCAGTGTAACAGGGGGATTGGAAACTGAAGCTTTCTTT	CASSVTGGLETEAFF
NA	TRBD2	TRBJ2-7	TRBV4-2	TGTGCCAGCAGCCCGGGGACTAGCGGGAGGCCTTTCTCCTACGAGCAGTACTTC	CASSPGTSGRPFSYEQYF
once	TRBD1	TRBJ2-2	TRBV7-6	TGTGCCAGCAGCCGCCGACAGGGGGCTAAGGGCACCGGGGAGCTGTTTTTT	CASSRRQGAKGTGELFF
NA	NA	TRBJ2-7	TRBV28	TGTGCCAGCAGTTTCCTCCGTAAACAGGGTCCCTACGAGCAGTACTTC	CASSFLRKQGPYEQYF
NA	TRBD2	TRBJ2-1	TRBV27	TGTGCCAGCAGTCGGCTAGCGGGAGAGTCGTACAATGAGCAGTTCTTC	CASSRLAGESYNEQFF
NA	TRBD2	TRBJ2-1	TRBV3-1/TRBV3-2	TGTGCCAGCAGCCAAGATCCCCTAGCGGGAGGCAATGAGCAGTTCTTC	CASSQDPLAGGNEQFF
NA	NA	TRBJ2-7	TRBV29-1	TGCAGCGTTCTCGTGACTTCCAGCTCCTACGAGCAGTACTTC	CSVLVTSSSYEQYF
NA	TRBD1	TRBJ1-2	TRBV5-6	TGTGCCAGCAGCTTTACAGGGGCCTATGGCTACACCTTC	CASSFTGAYGYTF
NA	TRBD2	TRBJ2-5	TRBV5-1	TGCGCCAGCAGCCCACCCGGGACTAAAGAGACCCAGTACTTC	CASSPPGTKETQYF
few	TRBD2	TRBJ2-7	TRBV29-1	TGCAGCGTTTCCGTAAGCGGGAGCTACGAGCAGTACTTC	CSVSVSGSYEQYF
once	NA	TRBJ2-6	TRBV4-3	TGCGCCAGCAGCCAAGAAACTGCGGCCAACGTCCTGACTTTC	CASSQETAANVLTF
NA	TRBD1	TRBJ1-2	TRBV7-2	TGTGCCAGCAGCCTCCCGGGACAGGGGGTAGCTAACTATGGCTACACCTTC	CASSLPGQGVANYGYTF
NA	NA	TRBJ2-3	TRBV12-3/TRBV12-4	TGTGCCAGCAGTTTCTCGGCAGATACGCAGTATTTT	CASSFSADTQYF
NA	NA	TRBJ2-6	TRBV7-3	TGTGCCAGCAGCTCCCCAGGGTCTGGGGCCAACGTCCTGACTTTC	CASSSPGSGANVLTF
NA	TRBD1	TRBJ1-4	TRBV6-5	TGTGCCAGCAGGAACCGGGACAGGGTTGAAAAACTGTTTTTT	CASRNRDRVEKLFF
NA	NA	TRBJ2-1	TRBV15	TGTGCCACCAGCAGAGAGCAGAACGGGTGGGATGAGCAGTTCTTC	CATSREQNGWDEQFF
NA	TRBD2	TRBJ2-7	TRBV11-3	TGTGCCAGCAGCTTAGGCCGGGAGGCGATGTTTGAGCAGTACTTC	CASSLGREAMFEQYF
NA	TRBD1	TRBJ1-1	TRBV7-3	TGTGCCAGCAGCGGCCAGGGGGTTTGGACTGAAGCTTTCTTT	CASSGQGVWTEAFF
NA	TRBD2	TRBJ2-1	TRBV6-5	TGTGCCAGCAGCGACGGGGGGGCTTCATACAATGAGCAGTTCTTC	CASSDGGASYNEQFF
NA	NA	TRBJ2-5	TRBV5-4	TGTGCCAGCAGCTTGGGGGGAGAAGAGACCCAGTACTTC	CASSLGGEETQYF
NA	NA	TRBJ1-3	TRBV6-5	TGTGCCAGCACCCGGAGTGGAACTGGAAACACCATATATTTT	CASTRSGTGNTIYF
NA	TRBD2	TRBJ2-6	TRBV28	TGTGCCAGCAACGTTCGCGGGGGGAAAATGAGCTCTGGGGCCAACGTCCTGACTTTC	CASNVRGGKMSSGANVLTF